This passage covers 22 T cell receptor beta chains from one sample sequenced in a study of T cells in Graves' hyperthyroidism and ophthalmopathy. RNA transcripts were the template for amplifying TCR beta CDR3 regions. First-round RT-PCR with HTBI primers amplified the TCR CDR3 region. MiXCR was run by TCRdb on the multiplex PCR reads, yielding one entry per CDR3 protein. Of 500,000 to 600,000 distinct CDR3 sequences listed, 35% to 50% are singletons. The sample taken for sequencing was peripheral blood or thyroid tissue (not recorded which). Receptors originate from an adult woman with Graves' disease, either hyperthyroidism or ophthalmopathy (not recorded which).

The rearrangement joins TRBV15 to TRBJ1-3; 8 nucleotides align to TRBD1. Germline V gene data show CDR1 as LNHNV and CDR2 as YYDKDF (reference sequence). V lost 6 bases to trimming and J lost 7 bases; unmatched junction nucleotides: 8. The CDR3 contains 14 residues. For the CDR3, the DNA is TGTGCCACCAGACCGGCAGGGGGCAAGAACACCATATATTTT. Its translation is CATRPAGGKNTIYF.

In nucleotides, the CDR3 is TGTGCCAGCAGCTGGGGACAGGGGTTGCTGTTTTTT. This encodes CASSWGQGLLFF. The chain combines TRBV7-9 with TRBJ2-2; 10 bases align to TRBD1. V lost 4 bases to trimming and J lost 13 bases; unmatched junction nucleotides: 3. This CDR3 contains 12 residues. The germline V gene has CDR1 SEHNR and CDR2 FQNEAQ (reference sequence).

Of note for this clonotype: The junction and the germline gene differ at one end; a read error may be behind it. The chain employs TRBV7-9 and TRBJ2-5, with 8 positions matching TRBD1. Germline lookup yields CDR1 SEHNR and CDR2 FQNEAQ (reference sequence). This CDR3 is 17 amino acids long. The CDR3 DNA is TGCGCCAGCAGCCAAGCGACAGGGGCCTACCGGTGGGAGACCCAGTACTTC. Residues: CASSQATGAYRWETQYF.

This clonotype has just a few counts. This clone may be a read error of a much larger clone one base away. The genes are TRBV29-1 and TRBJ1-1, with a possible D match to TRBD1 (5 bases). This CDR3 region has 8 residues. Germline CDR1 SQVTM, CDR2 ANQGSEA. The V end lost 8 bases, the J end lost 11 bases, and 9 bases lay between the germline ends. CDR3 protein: CSTQDAFF. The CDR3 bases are TGCAGCACACAGGATGCTTTCTTT.

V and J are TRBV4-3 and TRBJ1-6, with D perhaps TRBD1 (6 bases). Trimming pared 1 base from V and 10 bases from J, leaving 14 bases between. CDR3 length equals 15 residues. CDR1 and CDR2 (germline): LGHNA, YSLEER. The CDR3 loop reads CASSQGVRGGSPLHF. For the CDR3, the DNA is TGCGCCAGCAGCCAAGGGGTCAGGGGAGGGTCACCCCTCCACTTT.

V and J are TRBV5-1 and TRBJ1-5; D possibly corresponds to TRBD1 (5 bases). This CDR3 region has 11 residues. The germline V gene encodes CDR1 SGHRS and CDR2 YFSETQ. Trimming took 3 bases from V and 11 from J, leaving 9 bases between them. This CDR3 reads CASSSGTTQHF. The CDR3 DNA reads TGCGCCAGCAGCTCCGGGACTACCCAGCATTTT.

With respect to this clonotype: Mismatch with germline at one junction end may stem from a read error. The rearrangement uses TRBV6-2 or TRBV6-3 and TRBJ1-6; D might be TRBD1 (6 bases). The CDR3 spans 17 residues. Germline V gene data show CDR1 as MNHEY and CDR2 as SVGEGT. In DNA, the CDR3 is TGTGCCAGCAGTTACTCGAGGGGGGCCTATTATAGTTCACCCCTCCACTTT. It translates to CASSYSRGAYYSSPLHF.

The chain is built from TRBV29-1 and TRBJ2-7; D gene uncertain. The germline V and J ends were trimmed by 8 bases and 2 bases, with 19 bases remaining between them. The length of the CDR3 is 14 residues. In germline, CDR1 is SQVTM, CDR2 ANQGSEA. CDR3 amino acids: CSLSVASGAYEQYF. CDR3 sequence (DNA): TGCAGCTTGTCCGTGGCGTCGGGTGCCTACGAGCAGTACTTC.

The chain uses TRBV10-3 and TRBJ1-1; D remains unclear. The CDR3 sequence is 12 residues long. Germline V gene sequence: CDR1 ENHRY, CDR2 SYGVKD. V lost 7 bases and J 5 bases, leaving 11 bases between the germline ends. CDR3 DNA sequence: TGTGCCATCAACGGCGGAACAACTGAAGCTTTCTTT. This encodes CAINGGTTEAFF.

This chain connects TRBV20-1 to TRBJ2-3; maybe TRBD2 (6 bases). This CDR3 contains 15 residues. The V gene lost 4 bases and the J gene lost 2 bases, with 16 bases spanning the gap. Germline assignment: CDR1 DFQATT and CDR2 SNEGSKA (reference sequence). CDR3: CSATGRRRFTDTQYF. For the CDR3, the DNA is TGCAGTGCTACTGGGAGGCGCCGCTTCACAGATACGCAGTATTTT.

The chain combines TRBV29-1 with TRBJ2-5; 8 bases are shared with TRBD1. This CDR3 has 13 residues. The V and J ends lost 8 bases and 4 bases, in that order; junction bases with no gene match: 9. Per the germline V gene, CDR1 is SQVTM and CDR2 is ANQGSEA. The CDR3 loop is CSQSQGAGETQYF. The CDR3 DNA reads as TGCAGCCAATCCCAGGGGGCTGGAGAGACCCAGTACTTC.

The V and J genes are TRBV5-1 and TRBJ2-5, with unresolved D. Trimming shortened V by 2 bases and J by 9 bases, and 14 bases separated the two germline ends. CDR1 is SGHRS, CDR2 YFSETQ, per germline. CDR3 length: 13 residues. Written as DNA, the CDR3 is TGCGCCAGCAGCTTAGATGAGCATCAGCCCCAGTACTTC. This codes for CASSLDEHQPQYF.

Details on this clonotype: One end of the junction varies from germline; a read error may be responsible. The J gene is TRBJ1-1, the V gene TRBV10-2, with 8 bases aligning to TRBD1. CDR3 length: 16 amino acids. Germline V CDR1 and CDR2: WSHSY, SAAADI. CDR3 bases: TGTGCCAGCTCACCGAGGGACAGGACGATGAACACTGAAGCTTTCTTT. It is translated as CASSPRDRTMNTEAFF.

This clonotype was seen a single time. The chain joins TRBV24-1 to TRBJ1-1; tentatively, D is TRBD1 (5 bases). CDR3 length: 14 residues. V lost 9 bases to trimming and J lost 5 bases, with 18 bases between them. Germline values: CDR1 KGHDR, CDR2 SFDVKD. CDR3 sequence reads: CATEGRVSGTEAFF. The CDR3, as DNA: TGTGCCACCGAGGGGCGGGTCTCTGGGACTGAAGCTTTCTTT.

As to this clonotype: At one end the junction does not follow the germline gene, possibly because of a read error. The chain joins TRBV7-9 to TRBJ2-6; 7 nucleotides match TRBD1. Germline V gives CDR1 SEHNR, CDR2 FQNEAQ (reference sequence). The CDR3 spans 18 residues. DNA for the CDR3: TGCGCCAGCAGCCAGATGGGACAGTATAACTCTGGGGCCAACGTCCTGACTTTC. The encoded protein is CASSQMGQYNSGANVLTF.

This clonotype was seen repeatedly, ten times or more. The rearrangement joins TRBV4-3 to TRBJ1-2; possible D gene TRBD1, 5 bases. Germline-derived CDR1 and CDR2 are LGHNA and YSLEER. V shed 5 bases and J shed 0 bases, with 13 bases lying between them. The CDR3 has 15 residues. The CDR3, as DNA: TGCGCCAGCAGCAAACAGGAACTCGCTAACTATGGCTACACCTTC. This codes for CASSKQELANYGYTF.

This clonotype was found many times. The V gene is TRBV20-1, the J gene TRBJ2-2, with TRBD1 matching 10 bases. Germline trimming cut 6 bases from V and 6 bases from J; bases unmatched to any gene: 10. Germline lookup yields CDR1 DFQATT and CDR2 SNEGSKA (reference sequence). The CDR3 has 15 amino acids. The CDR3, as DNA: TGCAGTGCCACCCAGGGACAGGGGCTTTCCGGGGAGCTGTTTTTT. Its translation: CSATQGQGLSGELFF.

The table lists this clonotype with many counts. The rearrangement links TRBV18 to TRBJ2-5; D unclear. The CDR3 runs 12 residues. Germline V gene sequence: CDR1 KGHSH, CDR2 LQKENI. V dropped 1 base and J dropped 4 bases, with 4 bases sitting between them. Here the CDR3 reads CASSPLPETQYF. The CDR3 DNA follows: TGTGCCAGCTCACCACTCCCAGAGACCCAGTACTTC.

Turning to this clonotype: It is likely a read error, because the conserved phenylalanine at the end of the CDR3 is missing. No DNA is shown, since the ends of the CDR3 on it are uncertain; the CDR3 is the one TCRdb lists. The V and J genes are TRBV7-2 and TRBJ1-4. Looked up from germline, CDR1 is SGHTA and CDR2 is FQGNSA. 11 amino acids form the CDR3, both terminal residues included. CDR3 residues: CASSLTGGGGY.

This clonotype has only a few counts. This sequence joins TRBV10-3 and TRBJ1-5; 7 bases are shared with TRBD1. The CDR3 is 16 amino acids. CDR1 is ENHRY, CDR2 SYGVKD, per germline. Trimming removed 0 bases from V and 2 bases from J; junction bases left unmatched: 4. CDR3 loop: CAISESRTGGNQPQHF. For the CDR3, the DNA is TGTGCCATCAGTGAGTCCCGGACAGGTGGCAATCAGCCCCAGCATTTT.

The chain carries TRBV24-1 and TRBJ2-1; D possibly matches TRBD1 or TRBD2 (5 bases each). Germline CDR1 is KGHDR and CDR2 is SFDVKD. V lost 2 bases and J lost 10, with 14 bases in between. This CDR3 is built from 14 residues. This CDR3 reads CATSDSRGVDEQFF. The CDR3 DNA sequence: TGTGCCACCAGTGATTCCCGGGGCGTGGACGAGCAGTTCTTC.

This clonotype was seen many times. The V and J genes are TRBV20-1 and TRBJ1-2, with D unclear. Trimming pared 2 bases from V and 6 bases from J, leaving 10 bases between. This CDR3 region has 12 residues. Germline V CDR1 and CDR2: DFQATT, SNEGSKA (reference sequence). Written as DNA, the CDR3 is TGCAGTGCTAGAACGCAGATTGATGGCTACACCTTC. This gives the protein CSARTQIDGYTF.